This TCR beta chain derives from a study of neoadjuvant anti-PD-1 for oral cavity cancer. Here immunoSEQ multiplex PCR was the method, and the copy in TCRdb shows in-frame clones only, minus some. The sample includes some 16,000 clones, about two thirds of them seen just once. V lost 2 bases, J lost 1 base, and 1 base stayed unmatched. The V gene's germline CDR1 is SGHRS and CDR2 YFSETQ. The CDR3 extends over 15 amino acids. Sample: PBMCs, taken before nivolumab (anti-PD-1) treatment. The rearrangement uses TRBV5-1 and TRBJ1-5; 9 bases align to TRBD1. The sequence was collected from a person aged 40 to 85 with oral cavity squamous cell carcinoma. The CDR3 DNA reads TGCGCCAGCAGCTTACAGGGGGCAAGCAATCAGCCCCAGCATTTT. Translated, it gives CASSLQGASNQPQHF. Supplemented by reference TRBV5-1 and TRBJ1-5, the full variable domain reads KAGVTQTPRYLIKTRGQQVTLSCSPISGHRSVSWYQQTPGQGLQFLFEYFSETQRNKGNFPGRFSGRQFSNSRSEMNVSTLELGDSALYLCASSLQGASNQPQHFGDGTRLSIL.